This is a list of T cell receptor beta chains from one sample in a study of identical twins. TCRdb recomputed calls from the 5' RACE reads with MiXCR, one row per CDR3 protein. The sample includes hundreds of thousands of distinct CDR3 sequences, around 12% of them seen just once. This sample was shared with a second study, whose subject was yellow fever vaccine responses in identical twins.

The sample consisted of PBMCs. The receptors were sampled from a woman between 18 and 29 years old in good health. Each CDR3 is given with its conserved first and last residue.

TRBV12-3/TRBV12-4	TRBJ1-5	CASSSLTGGQPQHF
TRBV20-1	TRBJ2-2	CSARGDTGELFF
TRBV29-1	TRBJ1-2	CSVGDRAQISGYTF
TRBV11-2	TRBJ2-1	CASSSRTSGSGYEQFF
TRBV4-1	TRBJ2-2	CASSQTPSFSGNTGELFF
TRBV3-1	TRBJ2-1	CASSRSDMTYEQFF
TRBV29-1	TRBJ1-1	CSVGQPGRVRTEAFF
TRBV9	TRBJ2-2	CASSPRGLAGAYTGELFF
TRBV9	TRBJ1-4	CASSPRAGSTNEKLFF
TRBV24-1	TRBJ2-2	CATSDPRTGNTGELFF
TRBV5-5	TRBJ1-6	CASNNRGSSYNSPLHF
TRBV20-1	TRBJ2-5	CSARHSKARNQETQYF
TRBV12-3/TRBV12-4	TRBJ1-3	CASSLRGLVSGNTIYF
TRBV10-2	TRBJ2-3	CASSWAGEGDTQYF
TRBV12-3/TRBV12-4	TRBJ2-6	CASSFVAGASGANVLTF
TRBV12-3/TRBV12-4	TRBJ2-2	CASSLSAGVPGELFF
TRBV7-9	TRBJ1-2	CASSSLQGAGYTF
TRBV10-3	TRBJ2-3	CAIQGLAGRPDTQYF
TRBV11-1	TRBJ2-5	CASSLGPDWGLGQETQYF
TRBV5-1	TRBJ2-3	CASRAGELRRDTQYF
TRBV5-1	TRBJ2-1	CASSLTSGISYNEQFF
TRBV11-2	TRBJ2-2	CASSGARGLAVGELFF
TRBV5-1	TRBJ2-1	CASKEGDPYNEQFF
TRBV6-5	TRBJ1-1	CASSYSGGFNTEAFF
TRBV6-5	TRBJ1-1	CASSSVGVSAEAFF
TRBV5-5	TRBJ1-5	CASSSQGASGNQPQHF
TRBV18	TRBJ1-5	CASSPPHSNQPQHF
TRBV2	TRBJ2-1	CASRPGPFDEQFF
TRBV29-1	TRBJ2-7	CSAIRQGSSYEQYF
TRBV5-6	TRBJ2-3	CASSFSGWDTQYF
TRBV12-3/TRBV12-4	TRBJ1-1	CASSFSRRGEAFF
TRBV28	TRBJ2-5	CASSAGWGRETQYF
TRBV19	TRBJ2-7	CASRSGGAGDEQYF
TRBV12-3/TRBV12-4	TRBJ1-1	CATQGGRKTEAFF
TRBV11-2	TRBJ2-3	CASQRVQGKLDTQYF
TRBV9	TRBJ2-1	CASSVAAGEYNEQFF
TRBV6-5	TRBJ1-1	CASSYLGQENTEAFF
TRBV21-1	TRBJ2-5	CASSKESRLAGGKETQYF
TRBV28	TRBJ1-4	CASSFLQGAYNEKLFF
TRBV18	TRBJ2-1	CASSPRLGSYNEQFF
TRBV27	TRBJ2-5	CASSPWPQDREQGTQYF
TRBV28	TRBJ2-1	CASRTVRLVRGLADNEQFF
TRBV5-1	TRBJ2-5	CASKITQETQYF
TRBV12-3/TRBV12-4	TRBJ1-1	CASRYYRGLGNTEAFF
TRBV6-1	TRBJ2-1	CASRPTTSGRNEQFF
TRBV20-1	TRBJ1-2	CSASGSLGYTF
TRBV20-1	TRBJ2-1	CSARDGTSGDNEQFF
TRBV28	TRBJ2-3	CASSWSTSGTDTQYF
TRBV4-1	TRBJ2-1	CASSQGASMGFNEQFF